This TCR beta chain was documented in a study of early stage breast cancer tumors. Study-wide background: About 70% of the 16 invasive tumors were ER+, PR+ and HER2-. Broader study findings: Blood repertoires resembled normal breast more than tumor.

The method was immunoSEQ multiplex PCR; TCRdb's version includes in-frame clones alone and lacks a portion of them. The table lists around 48,000 clones, around nine tenths of them singletons, with 5% in the top ten. Turning to this clone: Its matching antigen is unknown.

The CDR3 has 12 residues. The V end lost 4 bases, the J end lost 2 bases, and 4 bases lay between the germline ends. CDR1 and CDR2 from the germline V gene are SGHDN and FVKESK. The gene calls are TRBV14 and TRBJ2-3; D is unresolved. This clonotype originated in a person aged 65 to 85 with breast cancer. Sequenced: blood. DNA for the CDR3: TGTGCCAGCAGCCCCGTCACAGATACGCAGTATTTT. Translation: CASSPVTDTQYF. The full variable domain, its missing parts supplied by reference TRBV14 and TRBJ2-3, is EAGVTQFPSHSVIEKGQTVTLRCDPISGHDNLYWYRRVMGKEIKFLLHFVKESKQDESGMPNNRFLAERTGGTYSTLKVQPAELEDSGVYFCASSPVTDTQYFGPGTRLTVL.